This T cell receptor (beta chain) was captured in a study of shared clonotypes between healthy human individuals. CDR1 and CDR2 (germline): SGHAT, FQNNGV. The CDR3 is made up of 16 amino acids. Trimming at V came to 4 bases and at J to 1 base, leaving 7 bases not matched to a gene. An assay was performed, and its level was deep. When replicate PCRs were run on sorted subsets, they used approximately 0.2 ug DNA, about 30,000 T cell genomes. Libraries were prepared by immunoSEQ multiplex PCR; TCRdb keeps only in-frame clonotypes and omits some of them. The sample contains roughly 650,000 clones, about 97% of which appear only once. Every contributor of samples was a Caucasian grown-up residing in Nashville, Tennessee.

The TCR comes from a woman in her twenties or thirties in good health. Sequenced sample: naive CD4+ T cells sorted from blood. The subset denotes: CD45RA+ positively selected. The J gene is TRBJ2-1, the V gene TRBV11-2, with 7 bases identical to TRBD2. The CDR3 coding sequence is TGTGCCAGCAGCTGGGGAGGGCCGGGGTCCTACAATGAGCAGTTCTTC. It translates to CASSWGGPGSYNEQFF.